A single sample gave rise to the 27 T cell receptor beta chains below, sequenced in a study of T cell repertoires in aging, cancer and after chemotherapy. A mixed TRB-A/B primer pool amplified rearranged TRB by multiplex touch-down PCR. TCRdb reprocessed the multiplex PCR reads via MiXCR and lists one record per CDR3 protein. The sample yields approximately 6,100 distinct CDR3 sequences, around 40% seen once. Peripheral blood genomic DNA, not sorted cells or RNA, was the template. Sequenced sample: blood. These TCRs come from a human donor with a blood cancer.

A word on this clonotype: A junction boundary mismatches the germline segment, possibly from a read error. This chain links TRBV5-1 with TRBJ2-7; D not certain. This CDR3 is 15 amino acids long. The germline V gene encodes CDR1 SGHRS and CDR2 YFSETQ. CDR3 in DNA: TGTGCCAGCAGCTTAGGCAGCTTGGGCATCTACGAGCAGTACTTC. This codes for CASSLGSLGIYEQYF.

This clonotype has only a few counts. CDR3 sequence reads: CASSYFRPGRSAGELFF. CDR3 DNA sequence: TGTGCCAGCAGTTACTTCAGGCCGGGGAGGAGCGCCGGGGAGCTGTTTTTT. The chain links TRBV6-5 to TRBJ2-2; D might be TRBD2 (6 bases). This CDR3 comprises 17 residues. Germline V gives CDR1 MNHEY, CDR2 SVGAGI. Trimming took off 1 base at V and 6 bases at J, with 18 bases between the two ends.

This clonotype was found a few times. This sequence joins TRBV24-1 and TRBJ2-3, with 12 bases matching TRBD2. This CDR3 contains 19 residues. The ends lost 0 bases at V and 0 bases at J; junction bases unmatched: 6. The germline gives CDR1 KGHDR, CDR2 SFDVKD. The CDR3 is CATSDLRTSGTLSTDTQYF. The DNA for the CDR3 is TGTGCCACCAGTGATTTGCGGACTAGCGGGACACTAAGCACAGATACGCAGTATTTT.

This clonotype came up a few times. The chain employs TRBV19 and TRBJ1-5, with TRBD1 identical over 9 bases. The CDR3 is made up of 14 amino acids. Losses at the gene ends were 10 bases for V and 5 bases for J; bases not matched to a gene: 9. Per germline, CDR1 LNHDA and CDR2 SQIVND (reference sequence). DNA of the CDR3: TGTGCCACCAACCGGGACAGGGATTATCAGCCCCAGCATTTT. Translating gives CATNRDRDYQPQHF.

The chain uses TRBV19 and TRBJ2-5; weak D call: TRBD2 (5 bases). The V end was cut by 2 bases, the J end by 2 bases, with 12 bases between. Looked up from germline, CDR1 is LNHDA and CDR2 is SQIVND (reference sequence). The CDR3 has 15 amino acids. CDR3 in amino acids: CASSISGSRQETQYF. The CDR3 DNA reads TGTGCCAGTAGTATAAGTGGGAGTAGGCAAGAGACCCAGTACTTC. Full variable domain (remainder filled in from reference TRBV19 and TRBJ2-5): DGGITQSPKYLFRKEGQNVTLSCEQNLNHDAMYWYRQDPGQGLRLIYYSQIVNDFQKGDIAEGYSVSREKKESFPLTVTSAQKNPTAFYLCASSISGSRQETQYFGPGTRLLVL.

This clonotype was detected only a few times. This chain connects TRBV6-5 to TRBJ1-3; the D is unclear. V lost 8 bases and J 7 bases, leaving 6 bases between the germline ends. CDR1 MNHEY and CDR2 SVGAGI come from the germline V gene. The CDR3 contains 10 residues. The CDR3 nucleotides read TGTGCCAGCTGGCGCAACACCATATATTTT. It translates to CASWRNTIYF.

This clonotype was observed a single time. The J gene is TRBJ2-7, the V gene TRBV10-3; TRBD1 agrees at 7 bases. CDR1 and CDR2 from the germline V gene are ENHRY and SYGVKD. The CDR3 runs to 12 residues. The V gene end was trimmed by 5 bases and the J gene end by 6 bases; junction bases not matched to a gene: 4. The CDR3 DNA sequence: TGTGCCATCAGTAAGACAGGGTTCGAGCAGTACTTC. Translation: CAISKTGFEQYF.

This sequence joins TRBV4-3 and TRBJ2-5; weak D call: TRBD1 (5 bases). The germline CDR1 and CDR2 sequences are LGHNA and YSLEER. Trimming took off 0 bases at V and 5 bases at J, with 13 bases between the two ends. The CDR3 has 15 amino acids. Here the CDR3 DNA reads TGCGCCAGCAGCCAAGATGGGGCAGGGCGGGAGACCCAGTACTTC. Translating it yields CASSQDGAGRETQYF.

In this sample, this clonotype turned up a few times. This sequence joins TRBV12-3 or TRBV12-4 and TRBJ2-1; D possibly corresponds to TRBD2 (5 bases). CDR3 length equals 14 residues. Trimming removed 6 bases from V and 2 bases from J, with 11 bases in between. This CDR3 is CASRAVRPYNEQFF. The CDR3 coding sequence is TGTGCCAGCAGAGCGGTACGGCCCTACAATGAGCAGTTCTTC.

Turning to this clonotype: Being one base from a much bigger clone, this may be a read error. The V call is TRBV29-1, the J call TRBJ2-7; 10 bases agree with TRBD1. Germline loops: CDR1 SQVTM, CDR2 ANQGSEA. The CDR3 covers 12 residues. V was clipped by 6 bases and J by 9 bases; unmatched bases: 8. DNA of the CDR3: TGCAGCGTGCACCGGGACAGGGGAGGGCAGTACTTC. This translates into CSVHRDRGGQYF.

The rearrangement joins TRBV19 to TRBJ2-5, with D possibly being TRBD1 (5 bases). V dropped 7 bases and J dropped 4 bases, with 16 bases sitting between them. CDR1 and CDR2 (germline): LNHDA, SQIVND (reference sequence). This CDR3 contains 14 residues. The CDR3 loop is CASTQGLVGETQYF. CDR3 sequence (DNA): TGTGCCAGTACCCAGGGATTGGTCGGAGAGACCCAGTACTTC.

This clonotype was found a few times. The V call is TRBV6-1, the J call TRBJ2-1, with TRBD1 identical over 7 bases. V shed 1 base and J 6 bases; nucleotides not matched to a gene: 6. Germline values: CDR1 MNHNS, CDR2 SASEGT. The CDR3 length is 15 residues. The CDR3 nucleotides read TGTGCCAGCAGTGAAGAGGGGGCCCTCGGCAATGAGCAGTTCTTC. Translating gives CASSEEGALGNEQFF.

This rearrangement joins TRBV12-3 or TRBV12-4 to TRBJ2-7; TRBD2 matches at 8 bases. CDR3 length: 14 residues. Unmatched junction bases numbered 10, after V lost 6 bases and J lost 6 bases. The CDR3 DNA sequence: TGTGCCAGCAGACCGACTAGTGCGGGAGGCGAGCAGTACTTC. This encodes CASRPTSAGGEQYF.

This CDR3 is CSAVTGDTQYF. The CDR3 DNA reads TGCAGTGCCGTGACTGGAGATACGCAGTATTTT. This rearrangement joins TRBV20-1 to TRBJ2-3; D gene uncertain. CDR1 is DFQATT and CDR2 is SNEGSKA in the germline V gene (reference sequence). The length of the CDR3 is 11 residues. Trimming pared 6 bases from V and 5 bases from J, leaving 9 bases between.

The CDR3 nucleotides are TGTGCCAGTAGCGGGACAGGGGGAGGCGGGGAGCTGTTTTTT. Translation: CASSGTGGGGELFF. V usage is TRBV19 and J usage is TRBJ2-2, with TRBD1 matching over 11 bases. V was pared by 6 bases and J by 7 bases, with 4 bases of the junction left unmatched. The length of the CDR3 is 14 residues. CDR1 and CDR2 (germline): LNHDA, SQIVND (reference sequence). The variable domain in full, with the rest retrieved from reference TRBV19 and TRBJ2-2, is DGGITQSPKYLFRKEGQNVTLSCEQNLNHDAMYWYRQDPGQGLRLIYYSQIVNDFQKGDIAEGYSVSREKKESFPLTVTSAQKNPTAFYLCASSGTGGGGELFFGEGSRLTVL.

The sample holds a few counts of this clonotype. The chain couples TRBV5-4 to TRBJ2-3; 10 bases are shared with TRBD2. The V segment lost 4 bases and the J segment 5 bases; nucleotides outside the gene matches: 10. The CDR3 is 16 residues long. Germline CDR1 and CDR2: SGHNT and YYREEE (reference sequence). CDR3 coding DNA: TGTGCCAGCAGCCGGACTAGCGGCAGTCGGAGAGATACGCAGTATTTT. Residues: CASSRTSGSRRDTQYF.

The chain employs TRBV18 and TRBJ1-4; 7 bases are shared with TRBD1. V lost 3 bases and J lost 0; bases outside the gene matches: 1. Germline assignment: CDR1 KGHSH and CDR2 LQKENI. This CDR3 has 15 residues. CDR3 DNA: TGTGCCAGCTCACCGGGGACAGCAACTAATGAAAAACTGTTTTTT. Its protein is CASSPGTATNEKLFF.

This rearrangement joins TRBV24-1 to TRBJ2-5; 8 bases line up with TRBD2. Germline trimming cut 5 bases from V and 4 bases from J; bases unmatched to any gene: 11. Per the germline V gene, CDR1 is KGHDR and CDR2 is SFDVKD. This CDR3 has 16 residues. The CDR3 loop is CATSGLEAGVGETQYF. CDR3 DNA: TGTGCCACCAGTGGCTTAGAAGCGGGAGTGGGAGAGACCCAGTACTTC.

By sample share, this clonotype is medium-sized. The CDR3 region is CSVGETWEKLFF. In DNA, the CDR3 is TGCAGCGTTGGAGAAACTTGGGAAAAACTGTTTTTT. The chain carries TRBV29-1 and TRBJ1-4; D gene unclear. The germline V gene has CDR1 SQVTM and CDR2 ANQGSEA. CDR3 length: 12 amino acids. V lost 4 bases to trimming and J lost 8 bases, with 11 bases between them.

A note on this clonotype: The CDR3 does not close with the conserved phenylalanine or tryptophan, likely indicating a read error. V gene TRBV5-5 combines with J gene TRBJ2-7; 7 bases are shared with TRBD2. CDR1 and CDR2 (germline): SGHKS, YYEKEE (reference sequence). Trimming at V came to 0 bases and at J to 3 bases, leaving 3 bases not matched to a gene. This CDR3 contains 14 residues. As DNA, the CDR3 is TGTGCCAGCAGCTTGGCCGGGGGGAACTACGAGCAGTACTAC. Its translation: CASSLAGGNYEQYY.

The DNA for the CDR3 is TGTGCCTGGAGTGTAAGCGGCTACGAGCAGTACTTC. Protein product: CAWSVSGYEQYF. The V gene is TRBV30, the J gene TRBJ2-7, with D possibly being TRBD2 (5 bases). Germline V lookup: CDR1 GTSNPN, CDR2 SVGIG (reference sequence). The CDR3 has 12 amino acids. V was pared by 0 bases and J by 3 bases, with 6 bases between.

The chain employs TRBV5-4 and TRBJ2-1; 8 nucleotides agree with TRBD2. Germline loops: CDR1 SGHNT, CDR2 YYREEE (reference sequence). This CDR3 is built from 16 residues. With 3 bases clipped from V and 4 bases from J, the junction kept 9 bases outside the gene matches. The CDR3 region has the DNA TGTGCCAGCAGCTCTCTACTAGCGGACCGATACAATGAGCAGTTCTTC. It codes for CASSSLLADRYNEQFF.

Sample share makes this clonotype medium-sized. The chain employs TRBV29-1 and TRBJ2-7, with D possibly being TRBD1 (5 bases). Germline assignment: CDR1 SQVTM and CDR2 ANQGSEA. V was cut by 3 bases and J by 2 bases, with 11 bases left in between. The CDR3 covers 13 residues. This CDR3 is CSVEQGRTYEQYF. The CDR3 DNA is TGCAGCGTTGAGCAGGGCCGTACCTACGAGCAGTACTTC.

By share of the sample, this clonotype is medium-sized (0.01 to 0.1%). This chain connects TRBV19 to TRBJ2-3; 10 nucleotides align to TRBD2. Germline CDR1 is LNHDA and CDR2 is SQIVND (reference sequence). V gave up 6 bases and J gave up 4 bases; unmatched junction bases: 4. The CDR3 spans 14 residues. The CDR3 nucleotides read TGTGCCAGTAGGCCTAGCGGGAGTGCAGATACGCAGTATTTT. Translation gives CASRPSGSADTQYF.

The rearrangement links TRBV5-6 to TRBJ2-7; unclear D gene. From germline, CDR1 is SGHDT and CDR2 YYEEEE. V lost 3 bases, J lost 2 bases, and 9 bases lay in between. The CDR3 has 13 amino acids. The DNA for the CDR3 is TGTGCCAGCAGCTCTGGTGGGGCCTACGAGCAGTACTTC. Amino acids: CASSSGGAYEQYF. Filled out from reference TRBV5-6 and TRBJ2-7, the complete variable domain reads DAGVTQSPTHLIKTRGQQVTLRCSPKSGHDTVSWYQQALGQGPQFIFQYYEEEERQRGNFPDRFSGHQFPNYSSELNVNALLLGDSALYLCASSSGGAYEQYFGPGTRLTVT.

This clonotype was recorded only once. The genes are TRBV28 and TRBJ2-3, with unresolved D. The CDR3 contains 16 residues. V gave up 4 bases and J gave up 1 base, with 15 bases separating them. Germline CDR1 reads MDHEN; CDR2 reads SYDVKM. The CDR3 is CASSSRPLSGTDTQYF. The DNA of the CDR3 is TGTGCCAGCAGTTCCCGACCGCTCTCGGGCACAGATACGCAGTATTTT.

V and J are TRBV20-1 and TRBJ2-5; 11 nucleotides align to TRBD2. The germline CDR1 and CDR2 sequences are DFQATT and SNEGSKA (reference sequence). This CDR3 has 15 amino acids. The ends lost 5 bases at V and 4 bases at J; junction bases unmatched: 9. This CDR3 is CSAGRLAGSRETQYF. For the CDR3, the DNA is TGCAGTGCTGGGAGACTAGCGGGGTCCCGAGAGACCCAGTACTTC.